This is a list of T cell receptor beta chains from one sample in a study of blood T cell repertoires in COVID-19. Some clones are missing from TCRdb's copy, which holds only in-frame ones; the method was immunoSEQ multiplex PCR. The data hold about 120,000 clones, with more than 75% observed a single time. Input material: peripheral blood. Receptors were obtained from a man between 45 and 60 years old with acute or convalescent COVID-19. Each CDR3 is given with its conserved first and last residue. The order of the fields is J gene, D gene, V gene, clone size, CDR3 DNA, CDR3 protein. A D gene is named only where the DNA matches it firmly. Where a row states a size, it is once, few, many or the class of an expanded clone; other rows omit it.

>TRBJ2-2|TRBD2|TRBV19|NA
TGTGCCACGCGGGAGGGCCCCGGGGAGCTGTTTTTT
CATREGPGELFF
>TRBJ2-3|TRBD2|TRBV19|NA
TGTGCCAGTAGTATAGGTCGACTAGCGGCTCACCTTAGCACAGATACGCAGTATTTT
CASSIGRLAAHLSTDTQYF
>TRBJ2-1|TRBD1|TRBV28|NA
TGTGCCAGCAGCCTCCGGGACAGGGGGCGGGGGGAGCAGTTCTTC
CASSLRDRGRGEQFF
>TRBJ2-7|NA|TRBV30|NA
TGTGCCTCACATCCGGTACTAGGAGTTAGCGAGCAGTACTTC
CASHPVLGVSEQYF
>TRBJ1-5|TRBD1|TRBV18|NA
TGTGCCAGCTCACCGGACAGGGGGCGCGATCAGCCCCAGCATTTT
CASSPDRGRDQPQHF
>TRBJ2-7|TRBD1|TRBV7-9|NA
TGTGCCAGCAGCTTAGTTTCCCTCAGGACAGGGGGAACCTACGAGCAGTACTTC
CASSLVSLRTGGTYEQYF
>TRBJ2-3|NA|TRBV5-1|once
TGCGCCAGCAGCTTGGACACCCCCACAGATACGCAGTATTTT
CASSLDTPTDTQYF
>TRBJ2-7|NA|TRBV11-3|once
TGTGCCAGCAGGGCGCGAGGGGAGCAGTACTTC
CASRARGEQYF
>TRBJ2-4|NA|TRBV2|NA
TGTGCCAGCAAGCAGGGTGGAAACATTCAGTACTTC
CASKQGGNIQYF
>TRBJ2-5|TRBD2|TRBV6-5|NA
TGTGCCAGCAGTAAACTAGCGGAGACCCAGTACTTC
CASSKLAETQYF
>TRBJ2-2|NA|TRBV9|NA
TGTGCCAGCAGCGTAGGGGAAGGCCGGAGAGGGCCCGGGGAGCTGTTTTTT
CASSVGEGRRGPGELFF
>TRBJ1-1|NA|TRBV5-6|NA
TGTGCCAGCAGCTTAACGGGAAGGTCTACTGAAGCTTTCTTT
CASSLTGRSTEAFF
>TRBJ2-7|NA|TRBV6-2/TRBV6-3|once
TGTGCCAGCAGTTACGACGGACAGTACGAGCAGTACTTC
CASSYDGQYEQYF
>TRBJ2-3|NA|TRBV5-4|once
TGTGCCGACGAGGGTCACGGAACAGATACGCAGTATTTT
CADEGHGTDTQYF
>TRBJ2-1|TRBD2|TRBV15|NA
TGTGCCACCAGCAGAGTCCTAGCGGCTAATGAGCAGTTCTTC
CATSRVLAANEQFF
>TRBJ1-1|NA|TRBV24-1|NA
TGTGCCACCTCGACAGGCCTGAACACTGAAGCTTTCTTT
CATSTGLNTEAFF
>TRBJ2-7|NA|TRBV11-2|NA
TGTGCCAGCAGCTTAGGCGGGACCGTCGGTTTC
CASSLGGTVGF
>TRBJ2-3|TRBD1|TRBV5-1|NA
TGCGCCAGCAGCCCGACAGGGGTCTCCACAGATACGCAGTATTTT
CASSPTGVSTDTQYF
>TRBJ2-2|NA|TRBV4-1|few
TGCGCCAGCAGTGCCGGGTCAGCGAACACCGGGGAGCTGTTTTTT
CASSAGSANTGELFF
>TRBJ2-3|TRBD1|TRBV30|NA
TGTGCCAGTCGACAGGGCGGCGATACAGATACGCAGTATTTT
CASRQGGDTDTQYF
>TRBJ1-3|TRBD1|TRBV28|NA
TGTGCCAGCACCACCCCGACAGGGCCTGGAAACACCATATATTTT
CASTTPTGPGNTIYF
>TRBJ2-7|NA|TRBV5-1|NA
TGCGCCAGCAGAAAAGGCGGGAAAGACTCCTACGAGCAGTACTTC
CASRKGGKDSYEQYF
>TRBJ2-5|NA|TRBV5-1|few
TGCGCCAGCAGCTTGGGCAGCCAAGAGACCCAGTACTTC
CASSLGSQETQYF
>TRBJ2-2|NA|TRBV19|NA
TGTGCCAGTAGTAGGGCCCTGAGGCGGGAAATCGGGGAGCTGTTTTTT
CASSRALRREIGELFF
>TRBJ2-1|TRBD1|TRBV5-6|NA
TGTGCCAGCAGCCCAGGGACAGGGGCCTACAATGAGCAGTTCTTC
CASSPGTGAYNEQFF
>TRBJ2-2|NA|TRBV30|NA
TGTGCCTGGAGTGTAAGCGGACCTTCCACCGGGGAGCTGTTTTTT
CAWSVSGPSTGELFF
>TRBJ2-1|NA|TRBV27|once
TGTGCCAGCAGTTTATCCTCAGCGGGTGAGCAGTTCTTC
CASSLSSAGEQFF
>TRBJ2-7|NA|TRBV11-2|NA
TGTGCCAGCAGCCCCCGGGGTCCCTACGAGCAGTACTTC
CASSPRGPYEQYF
>TRBJ2-7|NA|TRBV15|once
TGTGCCACCAGCGTCGCAGGGTCGGGCTACGAGCAGTACTTC
CATSVAGSGYEQYF
>TRBJ2-7|NA|TRBV20-1|NA
TGCAGTGGGCGAGGAACTTACGAGCAGTACTTC
CSGRGTYEQYF
>TRBJ1-3|NA|TRBV6-2/TRBV6-3|NA
TGTGCCAGCAGTTACGCCTCCCGGGACACTGGAAACACCATATATTTT
CASSYASRDTGNTIYF
>TRBJ2-1|NA|TRBV4-3|NA
TGCGCCAGCAGCCAATCCCCCTTGACGGCGGATTACAATGAGCAGTTCTTC
CASSQSPLTADYNEQFF
>TRBJ2-3|NA|TRBV11-3|NA
TGTGCCAGCAGCTTAGTCACGGGGAAGGGAGATACGCAGTATTTT
CASSLVTGKGDTQYF
>TRBJ1-3|NA|TRBV18|NA
TGTGCCAGCTCGCAAGCCCAGGGGATTGGAAACACCATATATTTT
CASSQAQGIGNTIYF
>TRBJ2-1|TRBD2|TRBV2|NA
TGTGCCAGCAGCCCCCTAGCGGGAGGTTACAATGAGCAGTTCTTC
CASSPLAGGYNEQFF
>TRBJ2-1|NA|TRBV5-1|NA
TGCGCCAGCAGCCTGAGTGGCTACAATGAGCAGTTCTTC
CASSLSGYNEQFF
>TRBJ2-5|TRBD2|TRBV27|NA
TGTGCCAGCAGTTTATTTGGGACTAGCGGGAGGGCACAAGAGACCCAGTACTTC
CASSLFGTSGRAQETQYF
>TRBJ2-6|NA|TRBV7-2|NA
TGTGCCAGCAGCCTAGATACAGGAGGGACTGGGGCCAACGTCCTGACTTTC
CASSLDTGGTGANVLTF
>TRBJ2-1|TRBD2|TRBV19|NA
TGTGCCAGTAGCAAGACTAGCGCTTCCTACAATGAGCAGTTCTTC
CASSKTSASYNEQFF
>TRBJ1-1|NA|TRBV11-3|NA
TGTGCCAGCAGCTCGTCTTCCCAGGGTGCTGAAGCTTTCTTT
CASSSSSQGAEAFF
>TRBJ1-6|TRBD1|TRBV27|once
TGTGCCAGCAGCTACACAGGGGGCCAATCACCCCTCCACTTT
CASSYTGGQSPLHF
>TRBJ2-1|TRBD2|TRBV11-2|NA
TGTGCCAGCAGCTTGGGACTAGCGGGAGGGGACGAGGGTGAGCAGTTCTTC
CASSLGLAGGDEGEQFF
>TRBJ2-1|NA|TRBV7-9|NA
TGTGCCAGCAGCCGACCCGTAATATCACACAGGGCCAGCTACAATGAGCAGTTCTTC
CASSRPVISHRASYNEQFF
>TRBJ2-7|NA|TRBV19|NA
TGTGCCAGTAGCACCCGACCAGGGGCCTCCTACGAGCAGTACTTC
CASSTRPGASYEQYF
>TRBJ1-4|TRBD1|TRBV24-1|NA
TGTGCCACCAGTGATTCGAGGGGGCGGGCTGAAAAACTGTTTTTT
CATSDSRGRAEKLFF
>TRBJ1-4|TRBD1|TRBV19|NA
TGTGCCAGTAGCGGGACAGGGGTTGAAAAACTGTTTTTT
CASSGTGVEKLFF
>TRBJ1-3|NA|TRBV19|NA
TGTGCCAGTAGTATTACAGGCTCTGGAAACACCATATATTTT
CASSITGSGNTIYF
>TRBJ2-7|TRBD1|TRBV6-5|NA
TGTGCCAGCATCCCGGGACAGGGGGCCCCCTACGAGCAGTACTTC
CASIPGQGAPYEQYF
>TRBJ2-5|NA|TRBV27|NA
TGTGCCAGCACCCTAGGGGCCCAGTACTTC
CASTLGAQYF
>TRBJ2-1|TRBD2|TRBV18|NA
TGTGCCAGCTCACTGCTAGCGGGAGGTTCTAATGAGCAGTTCTTC
CASSLLAGGSNEQFF